Given below is one TCR beta chain in context. These data are taken from a study of Ad26.COV2.S vaccination and SARS-CoV-2 variants. About the study: Donor got 5x10^10 or 1x10^11 viral particles of Ad26.COV2.S.

Treatment defined: some 20 received Ad26.COV2.S at low or high dose, single or two shots; 5 received placebo; per-sample allocation not given. It was on day 63 after the first vaccine or placebo injection that samples were taken. An Ad26 vector expressing Wuhan-strain SARS-CoV-2 spike constituted the vaccine. Trimming pared 5 bases from V and 8 bases from J, leaving 18 bases between. The germline V gene has CDR1 KGHSH and CDR2 LQKENI. The CDR3 is made up of 14 amino acids. Repertoires were generated with immunoSEQ multiplex PCR, while TCRdb's copy carries only in-frame clones and drops some. The sample has some 340,000 clones, about 82% seen once.

The clonotype was recovered from a person between 18 and 59 years old who received the Ad26.COV2.S COVID-19 vaccine or a placebo. This sample comprised peripheral blood, obtained in a trial of Ad26.COV2.S vaccine versus placebo. The chain combines TRBV18 with TRBJ1-2; D is undetermined. Here the CDR3 reads CASSTVGRTEGYTF. The CDR3 nucleotides read TGTGCCAGCTCAACCGTGGGGAGAACCGAAGGCTACACCTTC.